Following are 15 T cell receptor beta chains from one sample sequenced in a study of blood T cell repertoires in COVID-19. Here immunoSEQ multiplex PCR was the method, and the copy in TCRdb shows in-frame clones only, minus some. The sample lists some 260,000 clones; around 82% were seen once. The sample consisted of peripheral blood. The receptors shown here come from a woman aged 18-35 years with acute or convalescent COVID-19.

The chain has TRBV11-3 and TRBJ2-1; 7 nucleotides line up with TRBD2. Germline V gives CDR1 SGHNT, CDR2 YENEEA. CDR3 size: 14 residues. Trimming cost V 6 bases and J 6 bases; bases outside gene matches: 8. The CDR3 region is CASSSVSGPNEQFF. The CDR3 DNA follows: TGTGCCAGCAGTAGCGTTAGCGGGCCCAATGAGCAGTTCTTC.

The rearrangement joins TRBV7-9 to TRBJ1-2; tentative D call: TRBD1 (5 bases). The CDR3 is made up of 13 amino acids. Trimming pared 1 base from V and 8 bases from J, leaving 11 bases between. CDR1 is SEHNR, CDR2 FQNEAQ, per germline (reference sequence). CDR3 coding DNA: TGTGCCAGCAGCTTAGAGGCAGGGAGGGGCTACACCTTC. Translated, it gives CASSLEAGRGYTF.

This clone has only one observation. V gene TRBV28 combines with J gene TRBJ1-2; no firm D call. Germline V gene lookup returns CDR1 MDHEN and CDR2 SYDVKM. V lost 7 bases and J 4 bases, leaving 7 bases between the germline ends. This CDR3 comprises 11 residues. CDR3 DNA: TGTGCCAGCACGGGAGCCTATGGCTACACCTTC. Translation gives CASTGAYGYTF.

This clone was found a few times. In nucleotides, the CDR3 is TGTGCCAGCAGCTTAGGCGGTAGCGGGAGGGAGCTACAGTACTTC. It encodes CASSLGGSGRELQYF. The V call is TRBV7-9, the J call TRBJ2-7; 11 bases map to TRBD2. Looked up from germline, CDR1 is SEHNR and CDR2 is FQNEAQ (reference sequence). The CDR3 loop spans 15 amino acids. J gave up 10 bases and V 1 base, and 9 bases lay outside the gene matches.

This chain joins TRBV12-3 or TRBV12-4 and TRBJ2-7; no firm D call. Deletions cut 5 bases from V and 5 bases from J, with 4 bases between. The CDR3 loop spans 10 amino acids. CDR3 sequence reads: CASSLHEQYF. CDR3 in DNA: TGTGCCAGCAGTCTACACGAGCAGTACTTC.

The rearrangement uses TRBV19 and TRBJ2-6; possibly TRBD1 for D (6 bases). The CDR3 has 17 amino acids. Trimming left V 5 bases short and J 1 base short, with 15 bases between. Germline CDR1 reads LNHDA; CDR2 reads SQIVND (reference sequence). The CDR3 sequence is CASSSRTQGSGANVLTF. For the CDR3, the DNA is TGTGCCAGTAGTTCGCGGACACAGGGATCTGGGGCCAACGTCCTGACTTTC.

The chain uses TRBV11-2 and TRBJ2-5; 9 bases align to TRBD1. The CDR3 runs 15 residues. The germline V gene has CDR1 SGHAT and CDR2 FQNNGV. V was pared by 3 bases and J by 4 bases, with 6 bases of the junction left unmatched. For the CDR3, the DNA is TGTGCCAGCAGCTTTGGGACAGGGCTCGGAGAGACCCAGTACTTC. Translating it yields CASSFGTGLGETQYF. Together with reference TRBV11-2 and TRBJ2-5, the CDR3 gives the full variable domain: EAGVAQSPRYKIIEKRQSVAFWCNPISGHATLYWYQQILGQGPKLLIQFQNNGVVDDSQLPKDRFSAERLKGVDSTLKIQPAKLEDSAVYLCASSFGTGLGETQYFGPGTRLLVL.

The genes are TRBV30 and TRBJ1-5; D gene uncertain. CDR1 and CDR2 from the germline V gene are GTSNPN and SVGIG (reference sequence). The V and J ends lost 1 base and 1 base respectively, with 8 bases between them. The CDR3 is made up of 14 amino acids. The CDR3 DNA is TGTGCCTGGAGTGGGTCGGTAAGCAATCAGCCCCAGCATTTT. Protein: CAWSGSVSNQPQHF.

The chain combines TRBV7-2 with TRBJ2-7; tentative D call: TRBD2 (5 bases). The CDR3 runs to 15 residues. The V gene lost 5 bases and the J gene lost 6 bases, with 20 bases spanning the gap. Germline CDR1 reads SGHTA; CDR2 reads FQGNSA. The CDR3 DNA sequence: TGTGCCAGCAGCCCTCCTGGGAGCCAAAGGGCCGAGCAGTACTTC. Protein product: CASSPPGSQRAEQYF.

V is TRBV13 and J is TRBJ2-3; D remains unclear. Germline values: CDR1 PRHDT, CDR2 FYEKMQ (reference sequence). Trimming took 5 bases from V and 5 from J, leaving 17 bases between them. The CDR3 has 15 residues. The CDR3 reads CASSPRYGSGDTQYF. CDR3 nucleotide sequence: TGTGCCAGCAGCCCCCGATATGGCTCAGGAGATACGCAGTATTTT.

The V gene is TRBV7-2, the J gene TRBJ2-3; 12 bases align to TRBD2. From germline, CDR1 is SGHTA and CDR2 FQGNSA. This CDR3 has 17 amino acids. The V and J ends lost 6 bases and 2 bases, in that order; junction bases with no gene match: 9. Here the CDR3 reads CASRHRLAGVTTDTQYF. In nucleotides, the CDR3 is TGTGCCAGCAGACACCGACTAGCGGGGGTAACCACAGATACGCAGTATTTT.

The rearrangement links TRBV7-2 to TRBJ2-5, with 10 bases fitting TRBD1. Per the germline V gene, CDR1 is SGHTA and CDR2 is FQGNSA. CDR3 size: 14 residues. V shed 1 base, J shed 5 bases, and the junction held 1 base outside the gene matches. Here the CDR3 reads CASSLGQGAETQYF. CDR3 nucleotide sequence: TGTGCCAGCAGCTTAGGACAGGGGGCGGAGACCCAGTACTTC.

This rearrangement joins TRBV28 to TRBJ1-1; D not resolved. The V end was cut by 5 bases, the J end by 0 bases, with 4 bases between. CDR1 and CDR2 (germline): MDHEN, SYDVKM. The CDR3 length is 12 residues. CDR3 sequence (DNA): TGTGCCAGCAGTCCGTTGAACACTGAAGCTTTCTTT. This encodes CASSPLNTEAFF.

The chain recombines TRBV10-3 with TRBJ1-4; D might be TRBD1 (5 bases). The V end lost 4 bases, the J end lost 6 bases, and 12 bases lay between the germline ends. Germline assignment: CDR1 ENHRY and CDR2 SYGVKD. The CDR3 has 14 amino acids. CDR3 loop: CAISGGGGHEKLFF. The CDR3 DNA sequence: TGTGCCATCAGTGGGGGGGGAGGTCATGAAAAACTGTTTTTT.

The V gene is TRBV6-2 or TRBV6-3, the J gene TRBJ2-5; TRBD2 aligns across 14 bases. Germline V gene sequence: CDR1 MNHEY, CDR2 SVGEGT. This CDR3 contains 17 residues. V lost 6 bases and J lost 5; bases outside the gene matches: 11. The CDR3 DNA reads TGTGCCAGCAGCAAAGGGACTAGCGGGAGTTTGACGGAGACCCAGTACTTC. This codes for CASSKGTSGSLTETQYF.